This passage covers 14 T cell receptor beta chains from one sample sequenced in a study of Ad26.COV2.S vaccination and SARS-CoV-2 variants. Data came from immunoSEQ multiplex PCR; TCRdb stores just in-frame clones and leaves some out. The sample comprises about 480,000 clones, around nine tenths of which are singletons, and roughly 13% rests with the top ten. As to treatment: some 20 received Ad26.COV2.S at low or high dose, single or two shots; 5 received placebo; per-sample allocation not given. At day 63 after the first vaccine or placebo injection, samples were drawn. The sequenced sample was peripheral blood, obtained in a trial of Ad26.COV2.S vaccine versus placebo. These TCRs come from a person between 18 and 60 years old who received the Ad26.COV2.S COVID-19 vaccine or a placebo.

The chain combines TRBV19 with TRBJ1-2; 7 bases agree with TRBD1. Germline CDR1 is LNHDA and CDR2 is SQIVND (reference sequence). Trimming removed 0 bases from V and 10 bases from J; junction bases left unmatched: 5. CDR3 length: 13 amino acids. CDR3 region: CASSIDWDSLYTF. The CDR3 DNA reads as TGTGCCAGTAGTATAGATTGGGACAGCCTCTACACCTTC.

This CDR3 reads CASSQADRGYGYTF. CDR3 DNA sequence: TGTGCCAGCAGCCAAGCGGACAGGGGGTATGGCTACACCTTC. The rearrangement joins TRBV4-2 to TRBJ1-2, with 10 bases aligning to TRBD1. Looked up from germline, CDR1 is LGHNA and CDR2 is YNFKEQ. The V segment lost 1 base and the J segment 5 bases; nucleotides outside the gene matches: 1. This CDR3 region has 14 residues.

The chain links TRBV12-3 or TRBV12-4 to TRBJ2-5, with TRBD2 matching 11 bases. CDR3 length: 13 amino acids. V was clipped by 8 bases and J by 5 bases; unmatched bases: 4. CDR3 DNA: TGTGCCAGCCGTCCTAGCGGGAGGGAGACCCAGTACTTC. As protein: CASRPSGRETQYF.

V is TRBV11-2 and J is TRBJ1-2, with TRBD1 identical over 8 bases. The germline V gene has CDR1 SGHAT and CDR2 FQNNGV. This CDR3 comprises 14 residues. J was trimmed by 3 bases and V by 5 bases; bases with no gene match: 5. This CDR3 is CASSPTDRDYGYTF. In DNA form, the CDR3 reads TGTGCCAGCAGCCCGACGGACAGGGACTATGGCTACACCTTC. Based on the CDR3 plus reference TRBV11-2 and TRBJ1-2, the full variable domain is EAGVAQSPRYKIIEKRQSVAFWCNPISGHATLYWYQQILGQGPKLLIQFQNNGVVDDSQLPKDRFSAERLKGVDSTLKIQPAKLEDSAVYLCASSPTDRDYGYTFGSGTRLTVV.

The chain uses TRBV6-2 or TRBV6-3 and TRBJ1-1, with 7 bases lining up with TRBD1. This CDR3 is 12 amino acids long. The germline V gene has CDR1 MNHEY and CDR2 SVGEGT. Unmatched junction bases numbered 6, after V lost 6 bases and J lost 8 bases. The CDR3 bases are TGTGCCAGCAGCCAACAGGGGCGGGAAGCTTTCTTT. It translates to CASSQQGREAFF.

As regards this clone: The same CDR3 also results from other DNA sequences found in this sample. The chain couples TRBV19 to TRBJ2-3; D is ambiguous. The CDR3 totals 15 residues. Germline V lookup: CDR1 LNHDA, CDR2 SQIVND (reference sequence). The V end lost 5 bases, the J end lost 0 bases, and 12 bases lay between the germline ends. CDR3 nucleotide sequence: TGTGCCAGTAGTCCTCTGGCGGCTAGCACAGATACGCAGTATTTT. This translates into CASSPLAASTDTQYF.

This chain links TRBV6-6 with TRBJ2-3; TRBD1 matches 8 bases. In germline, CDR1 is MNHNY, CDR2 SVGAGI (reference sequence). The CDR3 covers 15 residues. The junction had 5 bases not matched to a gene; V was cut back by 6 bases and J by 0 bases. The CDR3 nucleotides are TGTGCCAGCAGATACGGACAGGGTAGCACAGATACGCAGTATTTT. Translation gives CASRYGQGSTDTQYF.

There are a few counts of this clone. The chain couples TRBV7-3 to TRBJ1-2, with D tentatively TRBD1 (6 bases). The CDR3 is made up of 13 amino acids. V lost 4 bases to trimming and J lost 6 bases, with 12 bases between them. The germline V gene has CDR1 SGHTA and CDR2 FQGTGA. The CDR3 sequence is CASSSDRTHGYTF. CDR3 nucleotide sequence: TGTGCCAGCAGCTCTGACAGGACCCATGGCTACACCTTC.

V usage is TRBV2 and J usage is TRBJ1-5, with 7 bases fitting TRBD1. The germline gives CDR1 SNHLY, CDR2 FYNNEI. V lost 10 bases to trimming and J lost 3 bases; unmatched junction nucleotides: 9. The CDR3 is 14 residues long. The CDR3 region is CATRDRAINQPQHF. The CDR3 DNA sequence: TGTGCCACCAGAGACAGGGCGATCAATCAGCCCCAGCATTTT.

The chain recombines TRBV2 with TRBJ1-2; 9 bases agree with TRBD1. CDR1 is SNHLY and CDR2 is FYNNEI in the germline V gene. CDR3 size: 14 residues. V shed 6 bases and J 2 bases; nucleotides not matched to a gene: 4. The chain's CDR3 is CASRTGTGNYGYTF. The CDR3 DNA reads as TGTGCCAGCAGAACCGGGACAGGGAACTATGGCTACACCTTC.

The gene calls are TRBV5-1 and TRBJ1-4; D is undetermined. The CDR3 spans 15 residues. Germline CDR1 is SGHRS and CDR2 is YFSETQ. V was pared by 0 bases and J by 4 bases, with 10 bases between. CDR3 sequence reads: CASSLAAGNNEKLFF. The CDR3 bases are TGCGCCAGCAGCTTGGCCGCAGGAAATAATGAAAAACTGTTTTTT.

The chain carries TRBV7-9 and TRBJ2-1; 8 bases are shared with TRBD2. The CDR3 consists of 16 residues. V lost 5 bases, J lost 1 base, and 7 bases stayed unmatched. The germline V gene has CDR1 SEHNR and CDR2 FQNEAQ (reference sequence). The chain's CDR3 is CASSQAGGFSYNEQFF. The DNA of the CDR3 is TGTGCCAGCAGCCAGGCGGGGGGTTTTTCCTACAATGAGCAGTTCTTC.

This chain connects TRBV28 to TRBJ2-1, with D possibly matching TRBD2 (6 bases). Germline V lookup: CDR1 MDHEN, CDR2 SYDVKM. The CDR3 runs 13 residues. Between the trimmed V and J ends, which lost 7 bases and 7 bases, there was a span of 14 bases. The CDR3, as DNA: TGTGCCAGCAACCCTGGAGGGAGTAATGAGCAGTTCTTC. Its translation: CASNPGGSNEQFF.

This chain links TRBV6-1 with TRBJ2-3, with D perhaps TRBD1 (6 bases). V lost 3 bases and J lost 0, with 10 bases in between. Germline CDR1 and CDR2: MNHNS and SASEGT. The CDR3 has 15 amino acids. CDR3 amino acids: CASSEGARSTDTQYF. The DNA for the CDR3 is TGTGCCAGCAGTGAGGGGGCTAGGAGCACAGATACGCAGTATTTT.